Listed below are T cell receptor beta chains from one sample, sequenced in a study of beta chain features in type 1 diabetes. Repertoires were generated with immunoSEQ multiplex PCR, while TCRdb's copy carries only in-frame clones and drops some. The profile covers around 14,000 clones, with 70% to 80% appearing a single time and 0.31% taken by the ten largest. Sequences were obtained from stem cell memory CD4+ T cells from blood. The origin of the receptors is a woman between 18 and 29 years old with type 1 diabetes. Each CDR3 is given with its conserved first and last residue. Rows may omit the clone size; those that give it use once, few, many or a size class.

j_gene: TRBJ2-2; v_gene: TRBV11-3; abundance: .; CDR3aa: CASSGQSNTGELFF
j_gene: TRBJ2-1; v_gene: TRBV6-1; abundance: few; CDR3aa: CASSDGTGGSSYNEQFF
j_gene: TRBJ1-1; v_gene: TRBV5-1; abundance: .; CDR3aa: CASSFRQGSLEITEAFF
j_gene: TRBJ2-5; v_gene: TRBV10-2; abundance: .; CDR3aa: CASSSTGTQETQYF
j_gene: TRBJ2-1; v_gene: TRBV7-9; abundance: .; CDR3aa: CASSLTRTSGNEQFF
j_gene: TRBJ1-1; v_gene: TRBV30; abundance: .; CDR3aa: CAWSVGRLNTEAFF
j_gene: TRBJ2-1; v_gene: TRBV11-3; abundance: .; CDR3aa: CASSLDGQGRSFF
j_gene: TRBJ2-7; v_gene: TRBV29-1; abundance: .; CDR3aa: CSVESDRDYEQYF
j_gene: TRBJ2-3; v_gene: TRBV7-2; abundance: few; CDR3aa: CASSWRVGGRIADTQYF
j_gene: TRBJ2-1; v_gene: TRBV7-9; abundance: .; CDR3aa: CASSSIWGQHNEQFF
j_gene: TRBJ2-1; v_gene: TRBV6-6; abundance: .; CDR3aa: CASSYSTLEQFF
j_gene: TRBJ1-2; v_gene: TRBV5-1; abundance: .; CDR3aa: CASSPATGGGYTF
j_gene: TRBJ2-1; v_gene: TRBV7-3; abundance: .; CDR3aa: CASSFESRGLAGLSSYNEQFF
j_gene: TRBJ2-3; v_gene: TRBV5-1; abundance: .; CDR3aa: CASSPGRQGMFTDTQYF
j_gene: TRBJ2-7; v_gene: TRBV28; abundance: .; CDR3aa: CASSFSGIGLEQYF
j_gene: TRBJ2-7; v_gene: TRBV7-9; abundance: .; CDR3aa: CASTTYGYEQYF
j_gene: TRBJ2-7; v_gene: TRBV19; abundance: .; CDR3aa: CASSIAGGDYEQYF
j_gene: TRBJ2-1; v_gene: TRBV10-3; abundance: .; CDR3aa: CAISGREDNEQFF
j_gene: TRBJ1-5; v_gene: TRBV5-6; abundance: .; CDR3aa: CASSRSAAGPQHF
j_gene: TRBJ2-7; v_gene: TRBV18; abundance: .; CDR3aa: CASSPLPGQGLSAYEQYF
j_gene: TRBJ1-3; v_gene: TRBV5-1; abundance: .; CDR3aa: CASSLAKQETAGNTIYF
j_gene: TRBJ2-1; v_gene: TRBV12-5; abundance: .; CDR3aa: CASGLRAVYNEQFF
j_gene: TRBJ2-6; v_gene: TRBV19; abundance: once; CDR3aa: CASSIFRDISGANVLTF
j_gene: TRBJ2-3; v_gene: TRBV5-6; abundance: .; CDR3aa: CASSNPQNTDTQYF
j_gene: TRBJ2-1; v_gene: TRBV5-1; abundance: .; CDR3aa: CASGRVGLDYNEQFF
j_gene: TRBJ2-5; v_gene: TRBV7-9; abundance: .; CDR3aa: CASSLGLARETQYF
j_gene: TRBJ2-1; v_gene: TRBV18; abundance: few; CDR3aa: CASSPGTSAYNEQFF
j_gene: TRBJ2-1; v_gene: TRBV29-1; abundance: .; CDR3aa: CSVARDSYNEQFF
j_gene: TRBJ2-1; v_gene: TRBV2; abundance: once; CDR3aa: CASSAARGRGRNDEQFF
j_gene: TRBJ1-1; v_gene: TRBV18; abundance: few; CDR3aa: CASSPVAKFTEAFF